These 2 T cell receptor beta chains originate from one sample sequenced in a study of CD8+ T cells in alopecia areata (dated by TCRdb to between 2017 and 2018). The sample's treatment or condition label is to be understood as: oral pan-JAK inhibitor, 5-10 mg twice daily. Library preparation was by the immunoSEQ multiplex PCR assay. To provide template for TCR sequencing, every sample had RNA extracted and reverse transcribed into cDNA. The clones in this table, taken by TCRdb from immuneACCESS, are in-frame only. Not every clone is retained; where verified, under half of the shortfall comes from an unresolved V gene, and the cause of the rest is unknown. The sample includes about 210,000 clones, with approximately 65% observed a single time. The biggest ten clones account for 0.95% to 1.5% of the sample. Source: CD4+ T cells sorted from blood, taken between weeks 43 and 45, from a patient treated with tofacitinib. The source of these receptors is a human donor with alopecia areata.

V and J are TRBV4-3 and TRBJ2-2; D remains ambiguous. This CDR3 contains 18 residues. Trimming cost V 0 bases and J 5 bases, with 19 bases left between them. Germline V gene data show CDR1 as LGHNA and CDR2 as YSLEER. This CDR3 reads CASSQDRPDFVGTGELFF. DNA for the CDR3: TGCGCCAGCAGCCAAGATCGGCCTGACTTTGTCGGGACCGGGGAGCTGTTTTTT.

This chain links TRBV7-2 with TRBJ2-2, with D possibly matching TRBD1 (6 bases). CDR1 and CDR2 (germline): SGHTA, FQGNSA. The germline V and J ends were trimmed by 5 bases and 4 bases, with 14 bases remaining between them. This CDR3 comprises 15 residues. CDR3 amino acids: CASSLQGQVTGELFF. CDR3 DNA sequence: TGTGCCAGCAGCCTTCAGGGGCAGGTCACCGGGGAGCTGTTTTTT. The full variable domain, its missing parts supplied by reference TRBV7-2 and TRBJ2-2, is GAGVSQSPSNKVTEKGKDVELRCDPISGHTALYWYRQSLGQGLEFLIYFQGNSAPDKSGLPSDRFSAERTGGSVSTLTIQRTQQEDSAVYLCASSLQGQVTGELFFGEGSRLTVL.